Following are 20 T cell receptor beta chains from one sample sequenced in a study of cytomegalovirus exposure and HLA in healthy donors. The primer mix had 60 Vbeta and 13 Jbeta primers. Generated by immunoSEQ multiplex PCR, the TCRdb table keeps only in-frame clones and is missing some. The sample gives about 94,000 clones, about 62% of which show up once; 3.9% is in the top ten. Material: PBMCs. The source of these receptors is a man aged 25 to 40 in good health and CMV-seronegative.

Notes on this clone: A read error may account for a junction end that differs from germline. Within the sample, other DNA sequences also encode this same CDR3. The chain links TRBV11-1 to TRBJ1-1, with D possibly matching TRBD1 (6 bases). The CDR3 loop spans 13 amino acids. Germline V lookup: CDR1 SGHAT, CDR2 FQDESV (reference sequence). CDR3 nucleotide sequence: TGTGCCAGCAGCCAACAGTGGGACACTGAAGCCTTCTTT. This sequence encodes CASSQQWDTEAFF.

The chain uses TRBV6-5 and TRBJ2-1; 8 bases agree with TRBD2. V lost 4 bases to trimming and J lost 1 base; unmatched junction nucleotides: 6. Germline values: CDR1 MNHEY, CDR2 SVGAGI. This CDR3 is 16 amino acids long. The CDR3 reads CASSSSIAGSYNEQFF. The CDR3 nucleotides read TGTGCCAGCAGTTCATCAATAGCGGGGTCCTACAATGAGCAGTTCTTC.

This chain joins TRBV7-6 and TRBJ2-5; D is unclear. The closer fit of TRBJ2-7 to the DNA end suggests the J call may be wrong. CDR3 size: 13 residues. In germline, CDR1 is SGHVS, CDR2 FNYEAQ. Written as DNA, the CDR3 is TGTGCCAGCAGCTTAGCAAATATGGGCGAGCAGTACTTC. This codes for CASSLANMGEQYF.

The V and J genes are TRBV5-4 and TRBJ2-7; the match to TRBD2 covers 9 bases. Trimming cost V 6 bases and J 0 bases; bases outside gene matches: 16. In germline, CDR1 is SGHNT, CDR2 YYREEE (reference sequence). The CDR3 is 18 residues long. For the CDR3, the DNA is TGTGCCAGCACAACCACCGGCGGGAGGGTAGACCCCTCCTACGAGCAGTACTTC. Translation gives CASTTTGGRVDPSYEQYF.

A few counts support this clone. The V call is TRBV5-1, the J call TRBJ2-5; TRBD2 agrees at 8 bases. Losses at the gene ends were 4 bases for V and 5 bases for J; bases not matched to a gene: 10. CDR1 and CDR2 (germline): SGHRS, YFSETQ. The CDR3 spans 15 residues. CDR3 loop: CASSPGSGNAETQYF. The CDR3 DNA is TGCGCCAGCAGCCCTGGTAGCGGGAACGCGGAGACCCAGTACTTC.

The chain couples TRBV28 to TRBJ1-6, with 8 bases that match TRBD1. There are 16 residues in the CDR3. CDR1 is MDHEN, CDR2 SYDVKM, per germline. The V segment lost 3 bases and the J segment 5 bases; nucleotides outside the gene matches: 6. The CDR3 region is CASSFYRGYDNSPLHF. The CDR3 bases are TGTGCCAGCAGTTTCTACAGGGGGTACGATAATTCACCCCTCCACTTT. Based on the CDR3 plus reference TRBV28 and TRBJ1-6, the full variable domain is DVKVTQSSRYLVKRTGEKVFLECVQDMDHENMFWYRQDPGLGLRLIYFSYDVKMKEKGDIPEGYSVSREKKERFSLILESASTNQTSMYLCASSFYRGYDNSPLHFGNGTRLTVT.

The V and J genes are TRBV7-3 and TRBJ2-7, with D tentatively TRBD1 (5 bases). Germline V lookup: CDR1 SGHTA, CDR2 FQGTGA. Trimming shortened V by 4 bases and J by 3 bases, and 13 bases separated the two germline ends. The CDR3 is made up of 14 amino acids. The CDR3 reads CASSYAGHGYEQYF. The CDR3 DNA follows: TGTGCCAGCAGCTATGCAGGACACGGCTACGAGCAGTACTTC.

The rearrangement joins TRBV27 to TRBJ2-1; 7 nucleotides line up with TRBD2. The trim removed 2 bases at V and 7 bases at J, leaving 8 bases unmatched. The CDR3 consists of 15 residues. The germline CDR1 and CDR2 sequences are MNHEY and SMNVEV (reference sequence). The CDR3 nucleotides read TGTGCCAGCAGTTTACTAGCGGCCCTCTGGAATGAGCAGTTCTTC. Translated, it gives CASSLLAALWNEQFF.

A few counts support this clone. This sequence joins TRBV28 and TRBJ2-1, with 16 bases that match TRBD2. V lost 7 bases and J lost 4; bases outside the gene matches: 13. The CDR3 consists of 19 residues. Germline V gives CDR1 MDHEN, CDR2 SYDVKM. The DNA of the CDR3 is TGTGCCAGCATCGGGACTAGCGGGAGGGCGGGCTCGGGGTACAATGAGCAGTTCTTC. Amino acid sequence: CASIGTSGRAGSGYNEQFF.

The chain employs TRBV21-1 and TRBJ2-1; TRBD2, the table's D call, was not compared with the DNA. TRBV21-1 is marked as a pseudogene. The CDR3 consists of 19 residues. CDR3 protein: CASSKRCQEALSSYNEQFF. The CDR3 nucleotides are TGTGCCAGCAGCAAAAGATGCCAGGAGGCCTTGAGCTCCTACAATGAGCAGTTCTTC.

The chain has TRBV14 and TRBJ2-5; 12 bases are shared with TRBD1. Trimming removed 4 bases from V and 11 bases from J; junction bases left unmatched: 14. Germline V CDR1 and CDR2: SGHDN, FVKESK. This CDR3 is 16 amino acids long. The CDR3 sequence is CASSLRPGQGALEQYF. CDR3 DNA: TGTGCCAGCAGCCTCCGTCCGGGACAGGGGGCCTTGGAGCAGTACTTC.

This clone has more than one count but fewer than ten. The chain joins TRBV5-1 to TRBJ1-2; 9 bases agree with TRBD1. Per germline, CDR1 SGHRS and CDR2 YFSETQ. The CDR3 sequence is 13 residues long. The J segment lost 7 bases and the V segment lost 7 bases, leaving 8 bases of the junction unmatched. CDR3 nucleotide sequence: TGCGCCAGCGGATTACAGGGGGCGCGTGGCTACACCTTC. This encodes CASGLQGARGYTF.

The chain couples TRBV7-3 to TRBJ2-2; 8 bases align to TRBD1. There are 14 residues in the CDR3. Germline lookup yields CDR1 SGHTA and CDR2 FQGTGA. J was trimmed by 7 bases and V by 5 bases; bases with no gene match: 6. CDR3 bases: TGTGCCAGCAGCCGCGACAGGGGTGGCGGGGAGCTGTTTTTT. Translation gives CASSRDRGGGELFF. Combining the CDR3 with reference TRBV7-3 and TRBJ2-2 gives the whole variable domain GAGVSQTPSNKVTEKGKYVELRCDPISGHTALYWYRQSLGQGPEFLIYFQGTGAADDSGLPNDRFFAVRPEGSVSTLKIQRTERGDSAVYLCASSRDRGGGELFFGEGSRLTVL.

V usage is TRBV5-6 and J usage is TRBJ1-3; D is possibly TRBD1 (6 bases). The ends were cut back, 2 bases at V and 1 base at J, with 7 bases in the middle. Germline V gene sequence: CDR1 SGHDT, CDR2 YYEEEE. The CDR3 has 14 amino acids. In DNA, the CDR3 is TGTGCCAGCAGCTTTGGACAGTCTGGAAACACCATATATTTT. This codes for CASSFGQSGNTIYF.

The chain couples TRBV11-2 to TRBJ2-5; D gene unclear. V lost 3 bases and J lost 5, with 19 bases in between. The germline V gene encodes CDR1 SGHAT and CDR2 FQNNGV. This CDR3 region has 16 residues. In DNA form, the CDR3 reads TGTGCCAGCAGCTTCGATCCGGGTAGATTTTGGGAGACCCAGTACTTC. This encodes CASSFDPGRFWETQYF.

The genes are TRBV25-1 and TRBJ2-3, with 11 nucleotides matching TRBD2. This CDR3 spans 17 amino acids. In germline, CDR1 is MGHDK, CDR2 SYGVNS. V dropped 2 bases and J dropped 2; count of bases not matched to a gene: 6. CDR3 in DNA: TGTGCCAGCAGTGAAGGGACTAGCGGAGACCTCACAGATACGCAGTATTTT. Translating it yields CASSEGTSGDLTDTQYF.

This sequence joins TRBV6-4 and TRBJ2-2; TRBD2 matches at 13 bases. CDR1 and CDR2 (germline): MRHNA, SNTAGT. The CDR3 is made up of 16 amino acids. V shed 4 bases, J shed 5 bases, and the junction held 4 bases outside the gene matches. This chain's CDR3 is CASSVGTSGATGELFF. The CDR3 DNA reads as TGTGCCAGCAGTGTCGGGACTAGCGGGGCTACCGGGGAGCTGTTTTTT.

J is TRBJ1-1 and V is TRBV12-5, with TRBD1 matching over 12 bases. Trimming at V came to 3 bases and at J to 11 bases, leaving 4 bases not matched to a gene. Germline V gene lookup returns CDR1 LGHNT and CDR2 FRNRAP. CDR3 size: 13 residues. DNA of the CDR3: TGTGCTAGTGGTTTATCCGGGACAGGGGGCGCTTTCTTT. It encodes CASGLSGTGGAFF. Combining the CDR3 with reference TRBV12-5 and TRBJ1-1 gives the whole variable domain DARVTQTPRHKVTEMGQEVTMRCQPILGHNTVFWYRQTMMQGLELLAYFRNRAPLDDSGMPKDRFSAEMPDATLATLKIQPSEPRDSAVYFCASGLSGTGGAFFGQGTRLTVV.

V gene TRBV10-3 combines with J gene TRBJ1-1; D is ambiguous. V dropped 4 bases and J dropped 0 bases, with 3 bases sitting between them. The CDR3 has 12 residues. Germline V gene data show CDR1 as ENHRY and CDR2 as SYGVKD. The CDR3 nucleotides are TGTGCCATCAGTGCGGTGAACACTGAAGCTTTCTTT. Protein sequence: CAISAVNTEAFF.

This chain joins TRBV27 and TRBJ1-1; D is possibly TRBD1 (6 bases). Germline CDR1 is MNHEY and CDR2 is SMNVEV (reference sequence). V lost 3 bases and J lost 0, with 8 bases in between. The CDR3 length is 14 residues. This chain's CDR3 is CASSFRTVNTEAFF. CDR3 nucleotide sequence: TGTGCCAGCAGTTTTAGGACAGTGAACACTGAAGCTTTCTTT.